This T cell receptor (beta chain) was identified in a study of blood T cell repertoires in COVID-19. Study at large: In each case, the material was cDNA or gDNA derived from T cells, B-cell-depleted T cells, or PBMCs.

Some clones are missing from TCRdb's copy, which holds only in-frame ones; the method was immunoSEQ multiplex PCR. The sample lists 200,000 to 250,000 clones, roughly 89% occurring once. V lost 4 bases, J lost 7 bases, and 7 bases stayed unmatched. Germline CDR1 reads KGHSH; CDR2 reads LQKENI. This CDR3 is built from 14 residues. The chain links TRBV18 to TRBJ2-5; TRBD2 matches at 9 bases. Sequencing input: peripheral blood. This sequence was found in a man in his fifties or sixties who had recovered from COVID-19. This CDR3 is CASSLLAGVGTQYF. In DNA form, the CDR3 reads TGTGCCAGCTCACTACTAGCGGGCGTAGGGACCCAGTACTTC.